What follows are 32 T cell receptor beta chains derived from one specimen sequenced in a study of shared clonotypes between healthy human individuals. Assay used: immunoSEQ multiplex PCR; TCRdb lists only in-frame clones, some missing. The sample lists over 2 million clones, around 95% occurring once. Sequencing was carried out using naive CD4+ T cells sorted from blood. The subset: CD45RA+ positively selected. These receptors were collected from a man younger than 35 in good health.

The chain joins TRBV28 to TRBJ2-6, with D possibly TRBD1 on 5 matching bases. The V and J ends lost 6 bases and 2 bases respectively, with 14 bases between them. CDR1 is MDHEN, CDR2 SYDVKM, per germline. The CDR3 consists of 16 residues. The CDR3 sequence is CASSPKGKAGANVLTF. The CDR3 coding sequence is TGTGCCAGCAGCCCGAAGGGGAAAGCTGGGGCCAACGTCCTGACTTTC.

The chain employs TRBV5-1 and TRBJ2-7, with 10 positions matching TRBD1. CDR3 length: 17 residues. Germline CDR1 reads SGHRS; CDR2 reads YFSETQ. V gave up 3 bases and J gave up 6 bases; unmatched junction bases: 15. The CDR3 sequence: CASSSWLRDRGNREQYF. CDR3 coding DNA: TGCGCCAGCAGCTCGTGGCTTCGGGACAGGGGCAATCGCGAGCAGTACTTC.

The CDR3 region is CASRKTVYKNQPQHF. CDR3 nucleotide sequence: TGTGCCAGCAGAAAGACAGTCTATAAGAATCAGCCCCAGCATTTT. V gene TRBV2 combines with J gene TRBJ1-5; the D gene is possibly TRBD1 (5 bases). This CDR3 region has 15 residues. Looked up from germline, CDR1 is SNHLY and CDR2 is FYNNEI. V was trimmed by 6 bases and J by 4 bases, leaving 16 bases between them.

The V gene is TRBV11-3, the J gene TRBJ2-1; D is perhaps TRBD2 (7 bases). The CDR3 extends over 13 amino acids. Deletions cut 5 bases from V and 7 bases from J, with 12 bases between. The germline CDR1 and CDR2 sequences are SGHNT and YENEEA. The CDR3 is CASSGTTGNEQFF. CDR3 coding DNA: TGTGCCAGCAGCGGGACTACAGGGAATGAGCAGTTCTTC.

The J gene is TRBJ1-5, the V gene TRBV28, with D tentatively TRBD1 (5 bases). This CDR3 region has 15 residues. Trimming stripped 4 bases from V and 0 bases from J, with 10 bases between. The V gene's germline CDR1 is MDHEN and CDR2 SYDVKM. The CDR3 DNA sequence: TGTGCCAGCAGTTACCAGGGTTATAGCAATCAGCCCCAGCATTTT. As protein: CASSYQGYSNQPQHF. The whole variable domain, remainder taken from reference TRBV28 and TRBJ1-5, is DVKVTQSSRYLVKRTGEKVFLECVQDMDHENMFWYRQDPGLGLRLIYFSYDVKMKEKGDIPEGYSVSREKKERFSLILESASTNQTSMYLCASSYQGYSNQPQHFGDGTRLSIL.

CDR3 in amino acids: CASSPHLVVGEKLFF. CDR3 bases: TGTGCCAGCTCACCACACCTCGTCGTCGGTGAAAAACTGTTTTTT. This chain connects TRBV18 to TRBJ1-4, with D unclear. Germline V lookup: CDR1 KGHSH, CDR2 LQKENI. V was pared by 1 base and J by 7 bases, with 13 bases between. The CDR3 has 15 amino acids.

As regards this clone: Other DNA sequences from this sample encode an identical CDR3 as well. The chain has TRBV5-1 and TRBJ1-1; possibly TRBD1 for D (5 bases). This CDR3 is built from 14 residues. The germline gives CDR1 SGHRS, CDR2 YFSETQ. V lost 0 bases to trimming and J lost 1 base, with 7 bases between them. The CDR3 spells CASSLEGPNTEAFF. CDR3 nucleotides: TGCGCCAGCAGCTTGGAGGGACCGAACACTGAAGCTTTCTTT.

The chain links TRBV10-3 to TRBJ1-4; D uncertain. The CDR3 runs to 13 residues. Between the trimmed V and J ends, which lost 4 bases and 5 bases, there was a span of 8 bases. Germline assignment: CDR1 ENHRY and CDR2 SYGVKD. The CDR3 bases are TGTGCCATCAGTGGAGTGGAGAATGAAAAACTGTTTTTT. Its protein product is CAISGVENEKLFF.

The V gene is TRBV25-1, the J gene TRBJ1-6, with 7 bases lining up with TRBD1. After removal of 3 bases from V and 7 bases from J, the junction contained 6 bases not matched to a gene. The CDR3 consists of 15 residues. Germline V lookup: CDR1 MGHDK, CDR2 SYGVNS. DNA of the CDR3: TGTGCCAGCAGTGAGGTCGGGACAGCGAATTCACCCCTCCACTTT. Protein product: CASSEVGTANSPLHF.

This sequence joins TRBV7-6 and TRBJ2-7, with 9 bases aligning to TRBD1. This CDR3 has 15 residues. Losses at the gene ends were 5 bases for V and 5 bases for J; bases not matched to a gene: 10. CDR1 SGHVS and CDR2 FNYEAQ come from the germline V gene. The CDR3 DNA sequence: TGTGCCAGCAGCGCACGGGACAGGGAGAGCCACGAGCAGTACTTC. Protein product: CASSARDRESHEQYF.

This rearrangement joins TRBV9 to TRBJ1-2; no reliable D call. Germline values: CDR1 SGDLS, CDR2 YYNGEE. The ends were cut back, 3 bases at V and 0 bases at J, with 9 bases in the middle. The CDR3 loop spans 14 amino acids. CDR3 loop: CASSDFLANYGYTF. The CDR3 nucleotides are TGTGCCAGCAGCGACTTCTTAGCTAACTATGGCTACACCTTC.

The V and J genes are TRBV6-1 and TRBJ1-6; possibly TRBD1 for D (5 bases). V was shortened by 3 bases and J by 9 bases, with 15 bases between the two germline ends. The germline V gene has CDR1 MNHNS and CDR2 SASEGT. The CDR3 runs 15 residues. CDR3 nucleotide sequence: TGTGCCAGCAGTGACAGGGTGCGGGAGATTTCACCCCTCCACTTT. Translated: CASSDRVREISPLHF.

The chain uses TRBV5-1 and TRBJ2-3, with D hard to call. CDR3 size: 13 residues. From germline, CDR1 is SGHRS and CDR2 YFSETQ. Trimming took 0 bases from V and 6 from J, leaving 8 bases between them. Written as DNA, the CDR3 is TGCGCCAGCAGCTTGGGTGTTGTCGATACGCAGTATTTT. Protein product: CASSLGVVDTQYF.

Remarks on this clone: This sample also contains other DNA sequences that code for the same CDR3. The rearrangement uses TRBV7-2 and TRBJ1-1; tentative D call: TRBD1 (5 bases). Germline CDR1 is SGHTA and CDR2 is FQGNSA. Between the trimmed V and J ends, which lost 7 bases and 0 bases, there was a span of 9 bases. The CDR3 has 13 amino acids. The CDR3 sequence: CASILGVNTEAFF. In DNA, the CDR3 is TGTGCCAGCATCCTAGGGGTGAACACTGAAGCTTTCTTT.

In regard to this clone: The identical CDR3 is also encoded by other nucleotide sequences in the sample. The V call is TRBV10-3, the J call TRBJ2-3; D perhaps matches TRBD2 (8 bases). Looked up from germline, CDR1 is ENHRY and CDR2 is SYGVKD. This CDR3 has 15 residues. Trimming took 6 bases from V and 2 from J, leaving 15 bases between them. CDR3: CAISGGGQNTDTQYF. The CDR3 coding sequence is TGTGCCATCAGCGGGGGGGGACAGAACACAGATACGCAGTATTTT.

The chain couples TRBV11-3 to TRBJ2-7; 13 bases align to TRBD2. In germline, CDR1 is SGHNT, CDR2 YENEEA. CDR3 size: 15 residues. Unmatched junction bases numbered 7, after V lost 5 bases and J lost 6 bases. CDR3 region: CASSGLAGVRSEQYF. The CDR3 DNA reads TGTGCCAGCAGCGGACTAGCGGGAGTCAGGTCCGAGCAGTACTTC.

The gene calls are TRBV10-3 and TRBJ2-2; D unclear. Germline V lookup: CDR1 ENHRY, CDR2 SYGVKD. The CDR3 has 14 amino acids. Trimming removed 0 bases from V and 6 bases from J, with 8 bases in between. For the CDR3, the DNA is TGTGCCATCAGTGAGTCAAATGGGGCCGGGGAGCTGTTTTTT. Protein: CAISESNGAGELFF.

The gene calls are TRBV10-3 and TRBJ2-3; either TRBD1 or TRBD2 may supply D (5 bases each). Germline V gene sequence: CDR1 ENHRY, CDR2 SYGVKD. The V end lost 0 bases, the J end lost 9 bases, and 13 bases lay between the germline ends. The length of the CDR3 is 14 residues. The CDR3 coding sequence is TGTGCCATCAGTGAGTCGACCCGAGGGGAGACGCAGTATTTT. Its protein product is CAISESTRGETQYF.

The chain recombines TRBV29-1 with TRBJ1-2; D possibly corresponds to TRBD1 (6 bases). Trimming removed 7 bases from V and 0 bases from J, with 9 bases in between. Looked up from germline, CDR1 is SQVTM and CDR2 is ANQGSEA. The CDR3 totals 12 residues. This CDR3 is CSAGQSNYGYTF. The CDR3 bases are TGCAGCGCAGGACAGTCTAACTATGGCTACACCTTC. Based on the CDR3 plus reference TRBV29-1 and TRBJ1-2, the full variable domain is SAVISQKPSRDICQRGTSLTIQCQVDSQVTMMFWYRQQPGQSLTLIATANQGSEATYESGFVIDKFPISRPNLTFSTLTVSNMSPEDSSIYLCSAGQSNYGYTFGSGTRLTVV.

The genes are TRBV19 and TRBJ2-5; 8 bases align to TRBD2. Germline CDR1 reads LNHDA; CDR2 reads SQIVND (reference sequence). V was clipped by 9 bases and J by 5 bases; unmatched bases: 11. This CDR3 comprises 14 residues. The CDR3 protein is CARPRGGQVETQYF. The CDR3 DNA sequence: TGTGCCAGACCCCGCGGGGGGCAGGTTGAGACCCAGTACTTC.

V and J are TRBV19 and TRBJ2-3, with D maybe TRBD2 (5 bases). This CDR3 has 15 amino acids. V was pared by 3 bases and J by 1 base, with 11 bases between. Germline V CDR1 and CDR2: LNHDA, SQIVND (reference sequence). This CDR3 is CASSIVEVGTDTQYF. The CDR3, as DNA: TGTGCCAGTAGTATCGTGGAGGTCGGCACAGATACGCAGTATTTT. Complete variable domain (other parts from reference TRBV19 and TRBJ2-3): DGGITQSPKYLFRKEGQNVTLSCEQNLNHDAMYWYRQDPGQGLRLIYYSQIVNDFQKGDIAEGYSVSREKKESFPLTVTSAQKNPTAFYLCASSIVEVGTDTQYFGPGTRLTVL.

The CDR3 sequence: CASTLRGTGFETQYF. As DNA, the CDR3 is TGTGCCAGCACCCTCCGGGGGACAGGGTTTGAGACCCAGTACTTC. The chain couples TRBV11-2 to TRBJ2-5; 9 bases are a match to TRBD1. Germline trimming cut 7 bases from V and 5 bases from J; bases unmatched to any gene: 11. This CDR3 is built from 15 residues. Per the germline V gene, CDR1 is SGHAT and CDR2 is FQNNGV.

The rearrangement links TRBV19 to TRBJ1-2; TRBD1 matches 7 bases. CDR1 and CDR2 (germline): LNHDA, SQIVND (reference sequence). This CDR3 is 15 amino acids long. V lost 3 bases to trimming and J lost 2 bases; unmatched junction nucleotides: 6. CDR3: CASSIAGTVNYGYTF. CDR3 in DNA: TGTGCCAGTAGTATCGCCGGGACAGTAAACTATGGCTACACCTTC.

The V call is TRBV5-1, the J call TRBJ2-5, with a weak D call TRBD2 (5 bases). Germline V gene lookup returns CDR1 SGHRS and CDR2 YFSETQ. The CDR3 is 16 amino acids. Trimming pared 0 bases from V and 4 bases from J, leaving 16 bases between. The CDR3 reads CASSLDGTRGPETQYF. CDR3 DNA sequence: TGCGCCAGCAGCTTGGACGGAACAAGAGGGCCAGAGACCCAGTACTTC.

Turning to this clone: Distinct nucleotide sequences in the sample also encode this CDR3. The chain is built from TRBV10-3 and TRBJ1-4; D is uncertain. Germline V gene sequence: CDR1 ENHRY, CDR2 SYGVKD. CDR3 length: 13 amino acids. Trimming pared 4 bases from V and 3 bases from J, leaving 6 bases between. The CDR3 coding sequence is TGTGCCATCAGTGGGACGGCTAATGAAAAACTGTTTTTT. Residues: CAISGTANEKLFF.

CDR3 region: CSVAPGGFTGELFF. The CDR3 nucleotides are TGCAGCGTTGCTCCAGGGGGCTTTACCGGGGAGCTGTTTTTT. The J gene is TRBJ2-2, the V gene TRBV29-1; 8 nucleotides align to TRBD1. This CDR3 has 14 residues. V shed 4 bases and J 5 bases; nucleotides not matched to a gene: 6. Germline V gene lookup returns CDR1 SQVTM and CDR2 ANQGSEA.

This clone was seen only once. This chain joins TRBV4-1 and TRBJ1-3; the match to TRBD1 covers 7 bases. Germline assignment: CDR1 MGHRA and CDR2 YSYEKL. The CDR3 has 16 amino acids. Losses at the gene ends were 2 bases for V and 0 bases for J; bases not matched to a gene: 4. The CDR3 loop reads CASSQPRGSSGNTIYF. The CDR3 coding sequence is TGCGCCAGCAGCCAACCCAGGGGGTCCTCTGGAAACACCATATATTTT.

The rearrangement joins TRBV30 to TRBJ2-1; 12 nucleotides match TRBD2. The junction had 5 bases not matched to a gene; V was cut back by 5 bases and J by 6 bases. Per germline, CDR1 GTSNPN and CDR2 SVGIG (reference sequence). The CDR3 is made up of 14 amino acids. The CDR3 DNA reads TGTGCCTGGCGGACTAGCGGGGTCATCAATGAGCAGTTCTTC. Translating it yields CAWRTSGVINEQFF.

As concerns this clone: A much bigger clone sits one base away, suggesting this may be a read error. This sample also contains other DNA sequences that code for the same CDR3. V gene TRBV7-6 combines with J gene TRBJ2-7; no definite D call. The CDR3 is made up of 11 amino acids. V dropped 2 bases and J dropped 3 bases, with 2 bases sitting between them. Looked up from germline, CDR1 is SGHVS and CDR2 is FNYEAQ. The CDR3 nucleotides are TGTGCCAGCAGCTTAAGCTACGAGCAGTACTTC. Translated, it gives CASSLSYEQYF.

The rearrangement uses TRBV25-1 and TRBJ1-4; 7 bases line up with TRBD1. Germline V lookup: CDR1 MGHDK, CDR2 SYGVNS. There are 16 residues in the CDR3. Unmatched junction bases numbered 8, after V lost 2 bases and J lost 5 bases. The CDR3 loop reads CASSEGRGTVNEKLFF. DNA of the CDR3: TGTGCCAGCAGTGAAGGGCGTGGGACAGTCAATGAAAAACTGTTTTTT.

V is TRBV5-1 and J is TRBJ1-1; possibly TRBD1 for D (5 bases). Germline CDR1 is SGHRS and CDR2 is YFSETQ. V lost 4 bases to trimming and J lost 2 bases, with 12 bases between them. The CDR3 is 14 residues long. CDR3 DNA sequence: TGCGCCAGCAGCAAACAGGTGACTAACACTGAAGCTTTCTTT. As protein: CASSKQVTNTEAFF.

In the case of this clone: Other DNA sequences in this sample translate to the same CDR3. The chain combines TRBV6-5 with TRBJ2-2, with 7 bases fitting TRBD2. The V segment lost 6 bases and the J segment 2 bases; nucleotides outside the gene matches: 3. The CDR3 contains 14 residues. The germline V gene has CDR1 MNHEY and CDR2 SVGAGI. CDR3 residues: CASSRGGNTGELFF. In DNA form, the CDR3 reads TGTGCCAGCAGCCGCGGGGGTAACACCGGGGAGCTGTTTTTT.